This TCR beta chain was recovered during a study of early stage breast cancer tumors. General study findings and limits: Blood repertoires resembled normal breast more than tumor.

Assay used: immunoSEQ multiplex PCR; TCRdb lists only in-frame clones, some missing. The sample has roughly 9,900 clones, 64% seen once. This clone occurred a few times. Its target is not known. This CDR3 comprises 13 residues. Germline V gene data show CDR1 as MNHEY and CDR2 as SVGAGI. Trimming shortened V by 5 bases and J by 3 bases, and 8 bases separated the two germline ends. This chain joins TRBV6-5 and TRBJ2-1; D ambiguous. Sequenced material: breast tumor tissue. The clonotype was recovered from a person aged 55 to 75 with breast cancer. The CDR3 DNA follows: TGTGCCAGCAGTCCCGCTCACTACAATGAGCAGTTCTTC. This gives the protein CASSPAHYNEQFF.